Described below is a single T cell receptor (beta chain) sequence and its context. No antigen is known for it. The PBMCs were sourced from fresh peripheral blood (around 10 ml). This sample is drawn from a study of T cells in Graves' hyperthyroidism and ophthalmopathy. Study-wide results and limits: Blood also showed most of the thyroid clonotypes that were expanded above 0.001. A model of 13 V-J pairs discriminated ophthalmopathy from stable hyperthyroidism. Onset of ophthalmopathy came a median approximately 6 months after the model predicted it.

CDR3 length equals 16 residues. The junction had 8 bases not matched to a gene; V was cut back by 3 bases and J by 0 bases. The germline V gene encodes CDR1 DFQATT and CDR2 SNEGSKA (reference sequence). Template material for amplifying TCR beta CDR3 regions consisted of RNA transcripts. Researchers ran a first-round RT-PCR on the TCR CDR3 using the HTBI primer set. TCRdb re-derived calls from the multiplex PCR reads in MiXCR, one entry per CDR3 protein. The profile covers about 640,000 distinct CDR3 sequences, with around 20% appearing a single time and 34% taken by the ten largest. What was sequenced was blood. This chain uses TRBV20-1 with TRBJ2-3; 8 bases map to TRBD2. This clonotype was obtained from a man aged 25-45 years with Graves' ophthalmopathy. The CDR3 DNA is TGCAGTGCTAGGCTCCGCAGCGGGAGTAGCACAGATACGCAGTATTTT. Its protein product is CSARLRSGSSTDTQYF.